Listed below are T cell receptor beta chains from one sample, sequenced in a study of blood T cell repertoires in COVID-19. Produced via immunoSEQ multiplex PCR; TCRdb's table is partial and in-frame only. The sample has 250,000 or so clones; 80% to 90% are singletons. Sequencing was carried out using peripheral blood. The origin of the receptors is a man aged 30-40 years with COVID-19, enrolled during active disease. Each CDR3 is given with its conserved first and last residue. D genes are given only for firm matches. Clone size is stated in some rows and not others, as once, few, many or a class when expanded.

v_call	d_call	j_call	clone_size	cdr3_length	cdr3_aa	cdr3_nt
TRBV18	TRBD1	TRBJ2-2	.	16	CASSPPTGGNVGELFF	TGTGCCAGCTCACCTCCGACAGGGGGCAATGTCGGGGAGCTGTTTTTT
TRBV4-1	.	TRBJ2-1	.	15	CASSKKGSAPLEQFF	TGCGCCAGCAGCAAAAAAGGGAGCGCCCCCCTTGAGCAGTTCTTC
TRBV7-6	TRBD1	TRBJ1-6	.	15	CASRSRQGLNSPLHF	TGTGCCAGCAGGTCAAGACAGGGCCTAAATTCACCCCTCCACTTT
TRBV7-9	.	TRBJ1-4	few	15	CASSLARATNEKLFF	TGTGCCAGCAGCTTAGCGAGGGCAACTAATGAAAAACTGTTTTTT
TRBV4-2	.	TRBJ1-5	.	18	CASSQRGGGGLGNQPQHF	TGTGCCAGCAGCCAACGGGGCGGGGGCGGCTTGGGCAATCAGCCCCAGCATTTT
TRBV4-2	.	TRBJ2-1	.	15	CASSPTGSSYNEQFF	TGTGCCAGCAGCCCCACGGGGAGCTCCTACAATGAGCAGTTCTTC
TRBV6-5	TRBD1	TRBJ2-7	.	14	CASKGQESSYEQYF	TGTGCCAGCAAGGGACAGGAATCTTCCTACGAGCAGTACTTC
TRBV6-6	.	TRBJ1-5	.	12	CASSYVREPQHF	TGTGCCAGCAGTTACGTCCGGGAGCCCCAGCATTTT
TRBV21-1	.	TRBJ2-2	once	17	CASSSLRDRGRSGELFF	TGTGCCAGCAGCAGCCTCCGGGACAGGGGGCGGTCCGGGGAGCTGTTTTTT
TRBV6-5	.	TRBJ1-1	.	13	CASSWDTNTEAFF	TGTGCCAGCAGTTGGGACACTAACACTGAAGCTTTCTTT
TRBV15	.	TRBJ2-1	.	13	CATRGLVYNEQFF	TGTGCCACCAGGGGGCTCGTATACAATGAGCAGTTCTTC
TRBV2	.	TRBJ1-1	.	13	CASTLSVQLEAFF	TGTGCCAGCACTCTATCGGTACAGCTGGAAGCTTTCTTT
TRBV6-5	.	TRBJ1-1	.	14	CASSIGMGGTEAFF	TGTGCCAGCTCTATCGGGATGGGTGGCACTGAAGCTTTCTTT
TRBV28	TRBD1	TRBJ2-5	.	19	CASKLQGVVGFTTQETQYF	TGTGCCAGCAAATTACAGGGGGTCGTCGGGTTCACGACCCAAGAGACCCAGTACTTC
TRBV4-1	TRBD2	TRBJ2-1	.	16	CASSPSGLAGLGLWFF	TGCGCCAGCAGCCCTTCGGGACTAGCGGGTTTAGGTCTGTGGTTCTTC
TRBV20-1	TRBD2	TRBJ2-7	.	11	CSAPGREEQYF	TGCAGTGCCCCAGGGCGGGAGGAGCAGTACTTC
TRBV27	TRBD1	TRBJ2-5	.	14	CASSLGQAQETQYF	TGTGCCAGCAGTTTGGGACAGGCCCAAGAGACCCAGTACTTC
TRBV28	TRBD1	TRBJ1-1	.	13	CASSTGGWTEAFF	TGTGCCAGCAGTACAGGGGGATGGACTGAAGCTTTCTTT
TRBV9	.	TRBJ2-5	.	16	CASSVAGGMGPETQYF	TGTGCCAGCAGCGTTGCCGGGGGTATGGGACCAGAGACCCAGTACTTC
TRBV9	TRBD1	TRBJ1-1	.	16	CASSGGDRQLWTEAFF	TGTGCCAGCAGCGGAGGGGACAGGCAACTTTGGACTGAAGCTTTCTTT
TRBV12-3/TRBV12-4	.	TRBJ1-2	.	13	CASSLGRGDGYTF	TGTGCCAGCAGTTTAGGCAGGGGCGATGGCTACACCTTC
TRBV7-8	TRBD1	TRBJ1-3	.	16	CASSLAPKTGRNTIYF	TGTGCCAGCAGCTTAGCGCCAAAGACAGGGAGAAACACCATATATTTT
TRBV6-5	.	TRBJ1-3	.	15	CASISEASSGNTIYF	TGTGCCAGCATTTCAGAGGCCAGCTCTGGAAACACCATATATTTT
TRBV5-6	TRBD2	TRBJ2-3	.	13	CASSPGGSSGAYF	TGTGCCAGCAGCCCCGGGGGGTCTAGCGGCGCGTATTTT
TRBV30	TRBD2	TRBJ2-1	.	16	CAWSFPRGLALNEQFF	TGTGCCTGGAGTTTTCCACGGGGACTAGCATTGAATGAGCAGTTCTTC
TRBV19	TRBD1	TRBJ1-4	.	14	CASSIGQGEEKLFF	TGTGCCAGTAGTATAGGACAGGGAGAGGAAAAACTGTTTTTT
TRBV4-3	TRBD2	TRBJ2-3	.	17	CASSQDGLAGATDTQYF	TGCGCCAGCAGCCAAGACGGGCTAGCGGGGGCCACAGATACGCAGTATTTT
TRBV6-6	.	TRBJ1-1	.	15	CASSPPGLVNTEAFF	TGTGCCAGCAGTCCTCCGGGACTGGTGAACACTGAAGCTTTCTTT
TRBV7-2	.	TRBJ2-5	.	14	CASSLETLQETQYF	TGTGCCAGCAGCTTAGAGACACTCCAAGAGACCCAGTACTTC
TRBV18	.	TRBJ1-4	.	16	CASSRGSTATNEKLFF	TGTGCCAGCTCACGGGGTTCGACAGCAACTAATGAAAAACTGTTTTTT
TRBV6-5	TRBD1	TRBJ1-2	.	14	CASRETGGHYGYTF	TGTGCCAGCAGGGAGACAGGGGGCCACTATGGCTACACCTTC
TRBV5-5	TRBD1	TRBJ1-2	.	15	CASSLGPGQGYGYTF	TGTGCCAGCAGCTTGGGTCCGGGACAGGGGTATGGCTACACCTTC
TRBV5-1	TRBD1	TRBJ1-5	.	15	CASSLGTALWQPQHF	TGCGCCAGCAGCTTAGGGACAGCGCTTTGGCAGCCCCAGCATTTT
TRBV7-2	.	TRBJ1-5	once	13	CASSSTDNQPQHF	TGTGCCAGCAGCTCGACAGACAATCAGCCCCAGCATTTT
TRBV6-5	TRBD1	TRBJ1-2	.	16	CASSFNRGLLDYGYTF	TGTGCCAGCAGTTTCAACAGGGGGCTATTAGACTATGGCTACACCTTC
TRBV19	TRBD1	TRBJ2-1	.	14	CASRQGLDYNEQFF	TGTGCCAGCAGACAGGGTTTGGACTACAATGAGCAGTTCTTC
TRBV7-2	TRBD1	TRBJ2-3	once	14	CASSSGQGTDTQYF	TGTGCCAGCAGCTCGGGACAGGGAACAGATACGCAGTATTTT
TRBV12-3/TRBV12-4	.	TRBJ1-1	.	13	CASRQDMNTEAFF	TGTGCCAGCAGACAGGACATGAACACTGAAGCTTTCTTT
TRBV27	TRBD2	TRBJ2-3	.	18	CASSLSYGTSGRADTQYF	TGTGCCAGCAGTTTATCATATGGGACTAGCGGGAGGGCAGATACGCAGTATTTT
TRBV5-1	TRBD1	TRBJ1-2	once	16	CASSLGNLQGDYGYTF	TGCGCCAGCAGCCTGGGGAATTTACAGGGGGACTATGGCTACACCTTC
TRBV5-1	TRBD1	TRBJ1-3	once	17	CASSLRTMTGGGNTIYF	TGCGCCAGCAGCTTACGAACTATGACAGGGGGTGGAAACACCATATATTTT